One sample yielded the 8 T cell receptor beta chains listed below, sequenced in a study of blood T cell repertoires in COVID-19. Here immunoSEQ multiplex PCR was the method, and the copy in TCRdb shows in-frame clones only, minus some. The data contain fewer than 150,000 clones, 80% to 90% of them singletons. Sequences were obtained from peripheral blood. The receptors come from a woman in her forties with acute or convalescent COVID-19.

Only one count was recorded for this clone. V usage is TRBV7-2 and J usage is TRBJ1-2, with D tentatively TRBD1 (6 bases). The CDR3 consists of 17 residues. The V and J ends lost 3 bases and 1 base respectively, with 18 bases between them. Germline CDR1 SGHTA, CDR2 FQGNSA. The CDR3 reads CASSFRGVDSINYGYTF. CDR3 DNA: TGTGCCAGCAGCTTTCGCGGTGTGGACAGCATTAACTATGGCTACACCTTC. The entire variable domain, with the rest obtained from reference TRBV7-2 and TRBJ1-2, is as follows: GAGVSQSPSNKVTEKGKDVELRCDPISGHTALYWYRQSLGQGLEFLIYFQGNSAPDKSGLPSDRFSAERTGGSVSTLTIQRTQQEDSAVYLCASSFRGVDSINYGYTFGSGTRLTVV.

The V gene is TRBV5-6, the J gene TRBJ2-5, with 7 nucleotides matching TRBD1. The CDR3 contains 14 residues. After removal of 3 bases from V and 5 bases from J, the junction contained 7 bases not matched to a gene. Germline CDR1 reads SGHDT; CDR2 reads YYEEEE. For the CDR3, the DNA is TGTGCCAGCAGCTCCACAGGGGTGGGGGAGACCCAGTACTTC. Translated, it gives CASSSTGVGETQYF.

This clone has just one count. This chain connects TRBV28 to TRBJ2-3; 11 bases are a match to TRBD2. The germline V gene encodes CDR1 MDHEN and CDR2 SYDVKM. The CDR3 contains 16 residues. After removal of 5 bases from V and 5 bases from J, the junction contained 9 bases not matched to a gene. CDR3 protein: CASSGIAGGLKDTQYF. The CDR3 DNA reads TGTGCCAGCAGTGGGATAGCGGGGGGGCTCAAAGATACGCAGTATTTT. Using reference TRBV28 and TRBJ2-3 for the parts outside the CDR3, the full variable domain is DVKVTQSSRYLVKRTGEKVFLECVQDMDHENMFWYRQDPGLGLRLIYFSYDVKMKEKGDIPEGYSVSREKKERFSLILESASTNQTSMYLCASSGIAGGLKDTQYFGPGTRLTVL.

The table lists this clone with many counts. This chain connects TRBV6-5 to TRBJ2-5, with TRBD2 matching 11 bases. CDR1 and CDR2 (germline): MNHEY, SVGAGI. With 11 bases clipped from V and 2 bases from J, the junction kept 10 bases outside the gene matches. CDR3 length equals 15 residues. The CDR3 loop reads CAGAQLAGEQETQYF. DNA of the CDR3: TGTGCCGGAGCACAACTAGCGGGGGAACAAGAGACCCAGTACTTC.

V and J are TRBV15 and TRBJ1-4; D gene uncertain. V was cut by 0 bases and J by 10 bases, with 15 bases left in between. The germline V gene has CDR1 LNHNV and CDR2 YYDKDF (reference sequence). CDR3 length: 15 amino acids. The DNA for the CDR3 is TGTGCCACCAGCAGAGAGGTTACGGCCGCAGGAAAACTGTTTTTT. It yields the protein CATSREVTAAGKLFF.

The CDR3 here is CASSLGGDIEGYEQYF. CDR3 nucleotides: TGTGCCAGCAGTTTAGGGGGGGATATCGAGGGCTACGAGCAGTACTTC. The gene calls are TRBV28 and TRBJ2-7; 7 nucleotides align to TRBD2. The germline CDR1 and CDR2 sequences are MDHEN and SYDVKM. The CDR3 length is 16 residues. Losses at the gene ends were 2 bases for V and 3 bases for J; bases not matched to a gene: 10. The full variable domain, rest sourced from reference TRBV28 and TRBJ2-7, is DVKVTQSSRYLVKRTGEKVFLECVQDMDHENMFWYRQDPGLGLRLIYFSYDVKMKEKGDIPEGYSVSREKKERFSLILESASTNQTSMYLCASSLGGDIEGYEQYFGPGTRLTVT.

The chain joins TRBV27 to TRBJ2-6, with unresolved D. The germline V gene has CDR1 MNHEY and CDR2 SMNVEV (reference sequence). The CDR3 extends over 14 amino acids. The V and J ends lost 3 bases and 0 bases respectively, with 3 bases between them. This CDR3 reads CASSFLSGANVLTF. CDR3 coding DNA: TGTGCCAGCAGTTTTCTCTCTGGGGCCAACGTCCTGACTTTC.

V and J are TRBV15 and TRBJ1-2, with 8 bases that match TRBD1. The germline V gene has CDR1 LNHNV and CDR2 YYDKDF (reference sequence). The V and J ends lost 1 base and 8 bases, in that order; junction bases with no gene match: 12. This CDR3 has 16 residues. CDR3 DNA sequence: TGTGCCACCAGCAGAGGAGGGGTTCAGGGGGCGGGCGGCTACACCTTC. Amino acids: CATSRGGVQGAGGYTF.